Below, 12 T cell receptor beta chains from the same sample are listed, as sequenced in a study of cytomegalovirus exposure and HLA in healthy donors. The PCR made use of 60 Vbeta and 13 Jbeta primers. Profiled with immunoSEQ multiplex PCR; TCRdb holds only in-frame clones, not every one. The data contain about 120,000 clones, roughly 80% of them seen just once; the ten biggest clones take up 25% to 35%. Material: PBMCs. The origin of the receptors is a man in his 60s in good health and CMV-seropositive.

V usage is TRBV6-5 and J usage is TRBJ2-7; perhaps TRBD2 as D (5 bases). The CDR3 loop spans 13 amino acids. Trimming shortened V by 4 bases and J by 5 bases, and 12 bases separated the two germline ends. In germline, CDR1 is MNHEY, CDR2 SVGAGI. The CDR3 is CASSSPGRNEQYF. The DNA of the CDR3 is TGTGCCAGCAGTTCCCCGGGGAGAAACGAGCAGTACTTC.

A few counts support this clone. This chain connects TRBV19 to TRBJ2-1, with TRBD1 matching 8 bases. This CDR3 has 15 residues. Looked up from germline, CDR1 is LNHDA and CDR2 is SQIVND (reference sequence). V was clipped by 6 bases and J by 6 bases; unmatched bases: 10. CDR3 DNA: TGTGCCAGTAGACTGGGACAGGCGGCTCCCAATGAGCAGTTCTTC. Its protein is CASRLGQAAPNEQFF.

CDR3 region: CASSPRSGVPTREQFF. As DNA, the CDR3 is TGCGCCAGCAGCCCCAGGAGCGGGGTCCCGACTAGGGAGCAGTTCTTC. The V gene is TRBV5-1, the J gene TRBJ2-1, with 7 bases aligning to TRBD2. Germline V lookup: CDR1 SGHRS, CDR2 YFSETQ. The ends lost 4 bases at V and 10 bases at J; junction bases unmatched: 17. CDR3 length: 16 amino acids.

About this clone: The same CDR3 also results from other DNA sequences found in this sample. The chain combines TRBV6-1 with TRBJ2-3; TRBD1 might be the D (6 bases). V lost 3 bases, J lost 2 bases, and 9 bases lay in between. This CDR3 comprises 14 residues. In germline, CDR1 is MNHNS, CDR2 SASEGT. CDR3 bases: TGTGCCAGCAGTGACAGGGGTCCCACAGATACGCAGTATTTT. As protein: CASSDRGPTDTQYF.

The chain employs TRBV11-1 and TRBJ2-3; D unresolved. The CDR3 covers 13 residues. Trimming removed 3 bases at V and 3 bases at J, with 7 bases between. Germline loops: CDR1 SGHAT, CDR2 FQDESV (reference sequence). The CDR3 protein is CASSFPRTDTQYF. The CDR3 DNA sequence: TGTGCCAGCAGCTTTCCGCGTACAGATACGCAGTATTTT. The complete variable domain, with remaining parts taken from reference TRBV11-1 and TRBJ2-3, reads EAEVAQSPRYKITEKSQAVAFWCDPISGHATLYWYRQILGQGPELLVQFQDESVVDDSQLPKDRFSAERLKGVDSTLKIQPAELGDSAMYLCASSFPRTDTQYFGPGTRLTVL.

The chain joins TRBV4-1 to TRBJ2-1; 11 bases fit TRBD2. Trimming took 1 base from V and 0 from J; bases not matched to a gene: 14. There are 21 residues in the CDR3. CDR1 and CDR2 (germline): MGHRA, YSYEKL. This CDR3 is CASSQVLSKASGGSSYNEQFF. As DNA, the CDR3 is TGCGCCAGCAGCCAAGTCCTCAGTAAGGCTAGCGGGGGGAGCTCCTACAATGAGCAGTTCTTC.

The CDR3 spells CASSGRGRDSYEQYF. In DNA form, the CDR3 reads TGTGCCAGCAGCGGGAGAGGGCGGGACAGTTACGAGCAGTACTTC. V is TRBV11-2 and J is TRBJ2-7, with D perhaps TRBD1 (7 bases). Trimming shortened V by 5 bases and J by 4 bases, and 18 bases separated the two germline ends. Germline V lookup: CDR1 SGHAT, CDR2 FQNNGV. The CDR3 is 15 residues long. Full variable domain (outside the CDR3, taken from reference TRBV11-2 and TRBJ2-7): EAGVAQSPRYKIIEKRQSVAFWCNPISGHATLYWYQQILGQGPKLLIQFQNNGVVDDSQLPKDRFSAERLKGVDSTLKIQPAKLEDSAVYLCASSGRGRDSYEQYFGPGTRLTVT.

The CDR3 reads CASSPNLGPGELFF. The CDR3 bases are TGTGCCAGCAGCCCGAACCTAGGCCCCGGGGAGCTGTTTTTT. The chain couples TRBV7-9 to TRBJ2-2; D is uncertain. The V end was cut by 5 bases, the J end by 6 bases, with 13 bases between. Germline V gene sequence: CDR1 SEHNR, CDR2 FQNEAQ (reference sequence). The CDR3 contains 14 residues.

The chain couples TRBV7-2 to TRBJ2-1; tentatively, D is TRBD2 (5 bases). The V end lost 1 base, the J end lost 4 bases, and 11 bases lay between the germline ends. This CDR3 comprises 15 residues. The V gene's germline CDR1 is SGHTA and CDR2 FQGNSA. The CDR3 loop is CASSLGVTSYNEQFF. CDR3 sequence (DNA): TGTGCCAGCAGCTTAGGGGTTACTAGTTACAATGAGCAGTTCTTC.

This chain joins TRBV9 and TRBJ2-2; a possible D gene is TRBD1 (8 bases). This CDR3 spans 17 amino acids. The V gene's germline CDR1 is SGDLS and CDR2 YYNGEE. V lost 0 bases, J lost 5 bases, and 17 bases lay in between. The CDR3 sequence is CASSVATGGGVTGELFF. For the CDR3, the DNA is TGTGCCAGCAGCGTAGCTACAGGGGGGGGAGTGACCGGGGAGCTGTTTTTT.

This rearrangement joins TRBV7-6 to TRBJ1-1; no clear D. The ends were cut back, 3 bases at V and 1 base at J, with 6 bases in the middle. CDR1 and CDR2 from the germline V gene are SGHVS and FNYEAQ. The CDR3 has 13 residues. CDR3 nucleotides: TGTGCCAGCAGCTTCCGAGAGAACACTGAAGCTTTCTTT. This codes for CASSFRENTEAFF.

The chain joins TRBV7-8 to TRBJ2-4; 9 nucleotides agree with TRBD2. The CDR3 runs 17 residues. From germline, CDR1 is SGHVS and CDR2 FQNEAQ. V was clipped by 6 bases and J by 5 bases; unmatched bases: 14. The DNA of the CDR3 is TGTGCCAGCAGTTATTCAAGCGGGGGGATTCTTCAAAACATTCAGTACTTC. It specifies CASSYSSGGILQNIQYF.